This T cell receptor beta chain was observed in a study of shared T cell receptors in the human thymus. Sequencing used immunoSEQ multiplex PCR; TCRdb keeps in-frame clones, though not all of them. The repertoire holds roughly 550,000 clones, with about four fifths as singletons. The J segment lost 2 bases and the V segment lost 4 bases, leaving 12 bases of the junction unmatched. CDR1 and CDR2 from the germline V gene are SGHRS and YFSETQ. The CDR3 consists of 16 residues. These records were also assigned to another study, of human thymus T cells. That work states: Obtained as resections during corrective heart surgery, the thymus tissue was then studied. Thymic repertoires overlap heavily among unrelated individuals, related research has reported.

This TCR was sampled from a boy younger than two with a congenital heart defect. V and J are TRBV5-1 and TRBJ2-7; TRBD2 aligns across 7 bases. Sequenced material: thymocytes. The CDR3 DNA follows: TGCGCCAGCAGCCCGGGTCCCGCGGGAGAGACCTACGAGCAGTACTTC. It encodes CASSPGPAGETYEQYF.